Here is one TCR beta chain with its context. The data were produced by immunoSEQ multiplex PCR, yet TCRdb's version contains in-frame clones alone and is incomplete. The sample has some 2,100,000 clones, about 92% seen once. This specimen belongs to a study of shared clonotypes between healthy human individuals. V gave up 2 bases and J gave up 8 bases, with 9 bases separating them. The CDR3 has 11 residues. CDR1 is DFQATT, CDR2 SNEGSKA, per germline (reference sequence). Terminally differentiated effector memory CD45RA+ cells were excluded from the naive CD8 cells, which were CD45RO-negative and positively selected for CCR7.

The receptor was derived from a man aged 18-30 years in good health. Some clones in this sample may be carry-over from other donors' samples. Specimen: naive CD8+ T cells from PBMCs. The chain has TRBV20-1 and TRBJ1-2; TRBD1 might be the D (5 bases). The CDR3 region is CSARTRGGYTF. The DNA of the CDR3 is TGCAGTGCTAGAACCCGGGGGGGCTACACCTTC.